The 21 T cell receptor beta chains in this list originate from one sample, sequenced in a study of cytomegalovirus exposure and HLA in healthy donors. 60 Vbeta and 13 Jbeta primers were used in PCR. Sequencing was performed with immunoSEQ multiplex PCR; in TCRdb, only in-frame clones are kept and a portion is missing. The top ten clones hold 4% of a sample with more than 95,000 clones, over 70% of them seen once. The sequenced sample was PBMCs. These receptors all stem from a man aged 45-60 years in good health and CMV-seropositive.

V is TRBV7-9 and J is TRBJ2-7; possibly TRBD1 for D (5 bases). Per germline, CDR1 SEHNR and CDR2 FQNEAQ (reference sequence). Between the trimmed V and J ends, which lost 6 bases and 5 bases, there was a span of 14 bases. The CDR3 has 13 amino acids. The DNA of the CDR3 is TGTGCCAGCAGTGGAACAGGTCCCCACGAGCAGTACTTC. It codes for CASSGTGPHEQYF.

The chain has TRBV5-1 and TRBJ2-7, with TRBD2 identical over 14 bases. Germline CDR1 and CDR2: SGHRS and YFSETQ. This CDR3 contains 16 residues. V was pared by 4 bases and J by 7 bases, with 10 bases of the junction left unmatched. CDR3 protein: CASSLRLAGGPGEQYF. The CDR3 nucleotides are TGCGCCAGCAGCCTTCGACTAGCGGGAGGGCCGGGGGAGCAGTACTTC.

The gene calls are TRBV4-1 and TRBJ2-7, with 10 bases identical to TRBD2. This CDR3 region has 15 residues. The J segment lost 3 bases and the V segment lost 2 bases, leaving 4 bases of the junction unmatched. CDR1 and CDR2 from the germline V gene are MGHRA and YSYEKL. CDR3 sequence: CASSQTGTSDYEQYF. CDR3 nucleotides: TGCGCCAGCAGCCAAACCGGGACTAGCGACTACGAGCAGTACTTC.

The chain joins TRBV9 to TRBJ1-5; TRBD1 might be the D (6 bases). CDR1 SGDLS and CDR2 YYNGEE come from the germline V gene. Trimming took 3 bases from V and 7 from J, leaving 17 bases between them. The CDR3 is made up of 15 amino acids. The CDR3 DNA reads TGTGCCAGCAGCGCACAGGGTTATGCGTGGCAGCCCCAGCATTTT. Translating gives CASSAQGYAWQPQHF. Supplemented by reference TRBV9 and TRBJ1-5, the full variable domain reads DSGVTQTPKHLITATGQRVTLRCSPRSGDLSVYWYQQSLDQGLQFLIQYYNGEERAKGNILERFSAQQFPDLHSELNLSSLELGDSALYFCASSAQGYAWQPQHFGDGTRLSIL.

This clone was counted a few times. Germline and junction disagree at one end, which may indicate a read error. This chain's CDR3 is CSSSLEVSGSWGHYEQYF. CDR3 coding DNA: TGTTCCAGCAGCTTAGAAGTTAGCGGGAGTTGGGGACACTACGAGCAGTACTTC. The rearrangement links TRBV7-9 to TRBJ2-7, with 9 bases identical to TRBD2. CDR1 and CDR2 from the germline V gene are SEHNR and FQNEAQ (reference sequence). The CDR3 loop spans 18 amino acids.

On this clone itself: The sample has other DNA sequences that encode this CDR3 too. Written as DNA, the CDR3 is TGTGCCAGCAGCTTAGATGGACAGGGGGTATCTGGCTACACCTTC. Its protein is CASSLDGQGVSGYTF. The V call is TRBV7-6, the J call TRBJ1-2, with 10 bases that match TRBD1. Trimming removed 1 base from V and 7 bases from J; junction bases left unmatched: 6. The CDR3 sequence is 15 residues long. Germline CDR1 and CDR2: SGHVS and FNYEAQ.

The chain has TRBV19 and TRBJ1-5; TRBD1 aligns across 9 bases. V lost 6 bases to trimming and J lost 1 base; unmatched junction nucleotides: 4. This CDR3 spans 15 amino acids. Looked up from germline, CDR1 is LNHDA and CDR2 is SQIVND (reference sequence). This CDR3 is CASSRQGGSNQPQHF. CDR3 DNA: TGTGCCAGTAGCCGACAGGGGGGAAGCAATCAGCCCCAGCATTTT. Using reference TRBV19 and TRBJ1-5 for the parts outside the CDR3, the full variable domain is DGGITQSPKYLFRKEGQNVTLSCEQNLNHDAMYWYRQDPGQGLRLIYYSQIVNDFQKGDIAEGYSVSREKKESFPLTVTSAQKNPTAFYLCASSRQGGSNQPQHFGDGTRLSIL.

This clone was counted a few times. The chain recombines TRBV13 with TRBJ2-5, with D possibly being TRBD1 (6 bases). This CDR3 has 16 residues. V lost 5 bases and J 3 bases, leaving 19 bases between the germline ends. In germline, CDR1 is PRHDT, CDR2 FYEKMQ (reference sequence). The CDR3 DNA is TGTGCCAGCAGCCTAGACCGACAGGAATCAAAAGAGACCCAGTACTTC. Residues: CASSLDRQESKETQYF.

The DNA for the CDR3 is TGTGCCAGCAGTGAAGCGCTTCCGGTTTTGAACACTGAAGCTTTCTTT. Amino acid sequence: CASSEALPVLNTEAFF. The rearrangement links TRBV2 to TRBJ1-1; D gene ambiguous. In germline, CDR1 is SNHLY, CDR2 FYNNEI. Trimming stripped 0 bases from V and 0 bases from J, with 11 bases between. The CDR3 is made up of 16 amino acids.

The chain uses TRBV14 and TRBJ2-1, with D perhaps TRBD2 (5 bases). The CDR3 contains 17 residues. Trimming left V 1 base short and J 2 bases short, with 15 bases between. Germline V gene lookup returns CDR1 SGHDN and CDR2 FVKESK. The CDR3 loop is CASSQGGAGRTYNEQFF. The CDR3 DNA sequence: TGTGCCAGCAGCCAAGGTGGTGCGGGCAGAACCTACAATGAGCAGTTCTTC.

The genes are TRBV18 and TRBJ2-7; the D gene is possibly TRBD2 (5 bases). The V end was cut by 5 bases, the J end by 1 base, with 9 bases between. Germline-derived CDR1 and CDR2 are KGHSH and LQKENI. This CDR3 contains 13 residues. CDR3 coding DNA: TGTGCCAGCTCAGAGGGTACATCCTACGAGCAGTACTTC. This codes for CASSEGTSYEQYF.

The genes are TRBV12-5 and TRBJ1-4; 9 bases align to TRBD1. This CDR3 comprises 24 residues. Germline lookup yields CDR1 LGHNT and CDR2 FRNRAP. The V and J ends lost 0 bases and 0 bases, in that order; junction bases with no gene match: 23. The CDR3 coding sequence is TGTGCTAGTGGTTTGGTAGCTAACAAACACCGGGACAGGGAATCGAGGGCAACTAATGAAAAACTGTTTTTT. Translating gives CASGLVANKHRDRESRATNEKLFF.

Worth noting for this clone: The junction differs from germline at one of its ends, possibly a read error. The chain is built from TRBV28 and TRBJ2-7; 12 bases line up with TRBD2. From germline, CDR1 is MDHEN and CDR2 SYDVKM. The CDR3 contains 16 residues. CDR3 loop: CASSSPTSGSSYEQYF. The DNA of the CDR3 is TGTGCCAGCAGCTCCCCGACTAGCGGGAGCTCCTATGAGCAGTACTTC.

DNA of the CDR3: TGTGCCAGCAGCTTATTAGCGGGAGGATCTTGGGAGACCCAGTACTTC. Its translation: CASSLLAGGSWETQYF. This chain links TRBV7-3 with TRBJ2-5; TRBD2 matches 10 bases. CDR1 is SGHTA, CDR2 FQGTGA, per germline. The CDR3 is 16 amino acids. J was trimmed by 5 bases and V by 2 bases; bases with no gene match: 8.

The chain carries TRBV11-1 and TRBJ2-7; D possibly corresponds to TRBD1 (5 bases). Germline V gene data show CDR1 as SGHAT and CDR2 as FQDESV (reference sequence). Trimming removed 2 bases from V and 0 bases from J, with 8 bases in between. The CDR3 runs to 14 residues. The CDR3 reads CASSLRQGSYEQYF. In DNA, the CDR3 is TGTGCCAGCAGCTTACGGCAGGGCTCCTACGAGCAGTACTTC.

The CDR3 nucleotides are TGCGCCAGCAGCCAAGGAGGGGGGGTTAGGGCCTCCTACGAGCAGTACTTC. Residues: CASSQGGGVRASYEQYF. The chain employs TRBV4-3 and TRBJ2-7; weak D call: TRBD2 (7 bases). V lost 1 base, J lost 0 bases, and 16 bases lay in between. This CDR3 has 17 amino acids. Looked up from germline, CDR1 is LGHNA and CDR2 is YSLEER.

The chain recombines TRBV19 with TRBJ1-4; D might be TRBD1 (5 bases). CDR3 length equals 15 residues. CDR1 is LNHDA, CDR2 SQIVND, per germline (reference sequence). Trimming pared 10 bases from V and 6 bases from J, leaving 21 bases between. The CDR3 reads CATTTQGTGDEKLFF. CDR3 nucleotides: TGTGCCACCACAACACAAGGGACTGGAGATGAAAAACTGTTTTTT.

This clone was counted a single time. The chain carries TRBV7-6 and TRBJ2-1, with 9 bases fitting TRBD1. V lost 0 bases to trimming and J lost 0 bases; unmatched junction nucleotides: 12. CDR3 length: 20 residues. Germline V CDR1 and CDR2: SGHVS, FNYEAQ. CDR3 sequence (DNA): TGTGCCAGCAGCTTAGCACCGGGACAGGGTTCTACCAGCTCCTACAATGAGCAGTTCTTC. This encodes CASSLAPGQGSTSSYNEQFF. Filled out from reference TRBV7-6 and TRBJ2-1, the complete variable domain reads GAGVSQSPRYKVTKRGQDVALRCDPISGHVSLYWYRQALGQGPEFLTYFNYEAQQDKSGLPNDRFSAERPEGSISTLTIQRTEQRDSAMYRCASSLAPGQGSTSSYNEQFFGPGTRLTVL.

The chain recombines TRBV6-4 with TRBJ2-2; a weak D match, TRBD1 (5 bases). The CDR3 has 13 amino acids. Trimming removed 5 bases at V and 2 bases at J, with 6 bases between. The V gene's germline CDR1 is MRHNA and CDR2 SNTAGT. The CDR3 coding sequence is TGTGCCAGCAGTCAGGGAAACACCGGGGAGCTGTTTTTT. Translated: CASSQGNTGELFF.

V gene TRBV18 combines with J gene TRBJ2-1; 9 nucleotides line up with TRBD2. CDR1 is KGHSH and CDR2 is LQKENI in the germline V gene. This CDR3 is built from 15 residues. V lost 3 bases and J lost 8; bases outside the gene matches: 8. This CDR3 is CASSPGLAIRDEQFF. CDR3 nucleotide sequence: TGTGCCAGCTCACCCGGACTAGCGATTCGCGATGAGCAGTTCTTC. The whole variable domain, filled in from reference TRBV18 and TRBJ2-1, reads NAGVMQNPRHLVRRRGQEARLRCSPMKGHSHVYWYRQLPEEGLKFMVYLQKENIIDESGMPKERFSAEFPKEGPSILRIQQVVRGDSAAYFCASSPGLAIRDEQFFGPGTRLTVL.

The rearrangement joins TRBV7-9 to TRBJ2-2, with 7 positions matching TRBD2. V was pared by 3 bases and J by 1 base, with 2 bases of the junction left unmatched. The CDR3 length is 15 residues. In germline, CDR1 is SEHNR, CDR2 FQNEAQ (reference sequence). The CDR3 nucleotides are TGTGCCAGCAGCTTGGCTAGCGGGAACACCGGGGAGCTGTTTTTT. Translating gives CASSLASGNTGELFF.